This record looks at one TCR beta chain sequence and its context. Its specific antigen is unknown. Base qualities are missing; no much larger clone stands one base away. This entry comes from a study of blood T cell repertoires in COVID-19 (TCRdb year 2020). About the full investigation: Samples from collaborators originated in the United States, Italy and Spain and spanned both the acute and convalescent phases of COVID-19. The prospective study material was composed of cDNA or gDNA derived from T cells, B-cell-depleted T cells, or PBMCs. A de-identified subject ID, COVID-19 status, age in years and sex were almost always included in the sample metadata. HLA class I and class II types, where available, came from metadata supplied by the sample provider rather than from assay-based typing. The samples were drawn from two sources: the first 160 participants of the ongoing ImmuneRACE study, and 1,000 to 1,500 subjects contributed by 6 global collaborators. A freely available public database, intended as a resource for researchers studying the immune response to SARS-CoV-2, is where the repertoires were released. Subjects who had been exposed to COVID-19, were actively infected with it, or had recovered from it provided the deeply sampled blood TCRbeta repertoires that made up the dataset.

The full study reports these points: The amount of clinical and demographic metadata varied by source and participant and was provided uncurated.

The CDR3 goes from the cysteine to the phenylalanine over 14 residues. The kept DNA is CDR3 alone, 42 bases in frame from the first base. Trimming accounts for 4 bases at V and 1 base at J, while the number of junction bases matched to no gene is 2. CDR1 and CDR2 were assigned from the germline V gene as SGDLS and YYNGEE. TCRbeta CDR3 regions were amplified from genomic DNA by means of the immunoSEQ Assay, a bias-controlled multiplex PCR. The study's processing was this. Nucleated cell counts per sample were estimated from amplification of reference gene primers within the assay. To quantify the absolute abundance of each unique TCRbeta CDR3 rearrangement, sequence reads were collapsed and filtered. Productive Simpson clonality was computed per sample as the square root of Simpson's diversity index over productive rearrangements. This immuneACCESS table, as held by TCRdb, lists in-frame sequences with V and J called but not all clones. Of the missing ones, under half trace to an unresolved V gene in checked studies; the others have no known cause. From that table come the V and J calls and clone size; the DNA was used to work out D and trimming. Here the sample has over 150,000 clones; roughly 88% occur a single time. Roughly 9.1% of the sample comes from the top ten.

The collaborating institutions used their own protocols to collect whole blood in K2EDTA tubes. Collaborator samples were shipped for TCRbeta analysis as frozen whole blood, isolated PBMCs, or DNA extracted from either sample type. Sequencing used peripheral blood. The sequence links TRBV9 to TRBJ1-5; TRBD1 matches 7 bases in the middle. The receptor was derived from an elderly woman with active or convalescent COVID-19. At the DNA level, the sequence is TGTGCCAGCAGCCGACAGGGCAGCAATCAGCCCCAGCATTTT. This translates into CASSRQGSNQPQHF.